This TCR beta chain originates from a study of cytomegalovirus exposure and HLA in healthy donors. Vbeta (60) and Jbeta (13) primers were used in the PCR. The assay was immunoSEQ multiplex PCR, and TCRdb's table has in-frame clones only and misses some. Found here are under 150,000 clones, approximately 75% of them singletons; the top ten hold 0.85% to 1.4%. V lost 6 bases, J lost 1 base, and 5 bases stayed unmatched. Germline CDR1 reads SNHLY; CDR2 reads FYNNEI. This CDR3 is built from 16 residues. Concerning this clone: Its antigen is still unknown.

Study-wide results and caveats: On later analysis, the bulk of CMV-associated TCR beta chains appeared to be HLA-restricted. V- and J-gene trimming of TCR beta was linked (in a later analysis) to a missense DCLRE1C variant.

The genes are TRBV2 and TRBJ2-5, with 13 bases identical to TRBD2. Source material: PBMCs. The TCR sequence derives from a male donor in good health and CMV-seronegative. The chain's CDR3 is CASSLGLAGTQETQYF. CDR3 coding DNA: TGTGCCAGCAGCCTGGGACTAGCGGGGACCCAAGAGACCCAGTACTTC.